This T cell receptor (beta chain) is drawn from a study of blood T cell repertoires in COVID-19. Study context: Italy, Spain and the United States were the sources of the convalescent and acute COVID-19 samples. Sources were T cells, B-cell-depleted T cells, or PBMCs; the material itself was cDNA or gDNA.

Authors' analysis steps: Reference gene primer amplification gave estimated nucleated cell counts. Method: immunoSEQ multiplex PCR; TCRdb's copy keeps in-frame clones and lacks some. The V and J calls and clone size are taken from that table; D and trimming were inferred from the DNA. Of about 99,000 clones in the sample, 70% to 80% were seen once. The clonotype originates from a woman of 80 years or more with active or convalescent COVID-19. Input material: peripheral blood.

CDR3 in DNA: TGTGCCAGCAGCCTTAGGACTAGCGGTATAAATGAGCAGTTCTTC. It is translated as CASSLRTSGINEQFF. This chain uses TRBV11-3 with TRBJ2-1; TRBD2 agrees at 10 bases. V lost 5 bases, J lost 7 bases, and 8 bases stayed unmatched. CDR1 is SGHNT and CDR2 is YENEEA in the germline V gene. CDR3 length: 15 amino acids.